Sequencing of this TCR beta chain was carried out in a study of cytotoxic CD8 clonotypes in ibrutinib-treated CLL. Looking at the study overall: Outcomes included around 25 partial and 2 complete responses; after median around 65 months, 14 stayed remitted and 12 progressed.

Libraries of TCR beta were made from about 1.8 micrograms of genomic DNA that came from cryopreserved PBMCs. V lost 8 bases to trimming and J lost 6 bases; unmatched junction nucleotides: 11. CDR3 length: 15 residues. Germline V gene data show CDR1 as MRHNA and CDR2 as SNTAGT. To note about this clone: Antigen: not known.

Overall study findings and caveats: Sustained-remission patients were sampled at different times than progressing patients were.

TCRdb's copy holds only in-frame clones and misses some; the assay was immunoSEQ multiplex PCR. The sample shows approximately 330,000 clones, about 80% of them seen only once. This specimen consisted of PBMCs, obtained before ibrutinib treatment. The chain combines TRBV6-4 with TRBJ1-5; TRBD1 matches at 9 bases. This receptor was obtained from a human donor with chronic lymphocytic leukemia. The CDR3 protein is CASCFGTGSFQPQHF. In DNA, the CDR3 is TGTGCCAGCTGTTTTGGGACAGGGTCTTTTCAGCCCCAGCATTTT.